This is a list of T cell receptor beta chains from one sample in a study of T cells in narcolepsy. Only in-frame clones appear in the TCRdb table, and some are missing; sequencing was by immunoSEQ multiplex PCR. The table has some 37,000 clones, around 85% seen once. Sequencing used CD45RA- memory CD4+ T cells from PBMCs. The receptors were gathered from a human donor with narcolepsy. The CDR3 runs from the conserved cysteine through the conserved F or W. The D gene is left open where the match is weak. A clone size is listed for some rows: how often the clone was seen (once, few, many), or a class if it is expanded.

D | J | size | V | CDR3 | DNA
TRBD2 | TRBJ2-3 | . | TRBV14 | CASSPGLAGGSTDTQYF | TGTGCCAGCAGTCCGGGACTAGCGGGGGGGAGCACAGATACGCAGTATTTT
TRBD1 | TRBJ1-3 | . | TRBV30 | CGLGQSSGNTIYF | TGTGGATTGGGACAGAGCTCTGGAAACACCATATATTTT
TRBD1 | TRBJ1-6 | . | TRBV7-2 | CASSRTGGASPLHF | TGTGCCAGCAGCCGCACAGGGGGCGCGTCACCCCTCCACTTT
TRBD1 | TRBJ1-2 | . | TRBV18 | CASSPPAGAGGTGRVGYTF | TGTGCCAGCTCGCCCCCGGCCGGGGCCGGCGGGACAGGGAGGGTTGGCTACACCTTC
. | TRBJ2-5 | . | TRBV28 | CASRGRVETQYF | TGTGCCAGCAGGGGGAGAGTGGAGACCCAGTACTTC
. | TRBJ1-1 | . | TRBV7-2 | CASSLRWRGGTEAFF | TGTGCCAGCAGCTTAAGGTGGCGGGGGGGGACTGAAGCTTTCTTT
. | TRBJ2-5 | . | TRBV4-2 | CASRQRETQYF | TGTGCCAGCAGGCAGAGGGAGACCCAGTACTTC
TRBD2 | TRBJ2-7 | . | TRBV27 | CASSSGGLAASYEQYF | TGTGCCAGCAGTTCGGGGGGACTAGCGGCCTCCTACGAGCAGTACTTC
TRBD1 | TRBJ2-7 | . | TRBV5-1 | CASSSTKGGDCEQYF | TGCGCCAGCAGCTCGACCAAAGGGGGCGACTGCGAGCAGTACTTC
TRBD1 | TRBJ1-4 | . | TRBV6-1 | CASRRDRGDEKLFF | TGTGCCAGCCGTCGGGACAGGGGAGATGAAAAACTGTTTTTT
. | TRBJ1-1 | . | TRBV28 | CASSSTVNTEAFF | TGTGCCAGCAGTTCGACAGTGAACACTGAAGCTTTCTTT
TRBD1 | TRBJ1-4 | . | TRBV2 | CASSRDRGLEKLFF | TGTGCCAGCAGTCGAGACAGGGGGCTAGAAAAACTGTTTTTT
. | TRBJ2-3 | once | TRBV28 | CASRKGRGTDTQYF | TGTGCCAGCAGGAAGGGGCGGGGCACAGATACGCAGTATTTT
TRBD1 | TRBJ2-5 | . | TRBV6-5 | CASSYRPGDRETQYF | TGTGCCAGCAGTTACCGTCCAGGGGACAGGGAGACCCAGTACTTC
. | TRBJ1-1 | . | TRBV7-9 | CASSALDNTEAFF | TGTGCCAGCAGCGCCCTGGATAACACTGAAGCTTTCTTT
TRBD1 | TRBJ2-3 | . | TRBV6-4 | CASKTRDSSDTQYF | TGTGCCAGCAAAACTAGGGACAGCTCAGATACGCAGTATTTT
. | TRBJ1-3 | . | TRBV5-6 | CASSGRVIVDTIYF | TGTGCCAGCAGCGGCAGGGTCATTGTAGACACCATATATTTT
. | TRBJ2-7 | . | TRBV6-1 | CASSEILPPYEQYF | TGTGCCAGCAGTGAAATACTTCCCCCATACGAGCAGTACTTC
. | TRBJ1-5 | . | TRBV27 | CASSSPGAPQHF | TGTGCCAGCAGTTCCCCAGGCGCGCCCCAGCATTTT
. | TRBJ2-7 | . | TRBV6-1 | CASSVGGSYEQYF | TGTGCCAGCAGTGTCGGGGGCTCCTACGAGCAGTACTTC
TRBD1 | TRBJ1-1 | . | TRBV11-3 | CASSPTGAEAFF | TGTGCCAGCAGCCCCACAGGGGCAGAGGCTTTCTTT
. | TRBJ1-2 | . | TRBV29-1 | CSVDGDGYTF | TGCAGCGTCGACGGGGATGGCTACACCTTC
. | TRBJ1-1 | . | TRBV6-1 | CASSERRTNTEAFF | TGTGCCAGCAGTGAGAGAAGGACGAACACTGAAGCTTTCTTT
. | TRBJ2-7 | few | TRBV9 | CASSVGQLSSYEQYF | TGTGCCAGCAGCGTAGGACAGTTGAGCTCCTACGAGCAGTACTTC
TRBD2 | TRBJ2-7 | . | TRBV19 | CASSIQSGGSSYEQYF | TGTGCCAGTAGTATCCAAAGCGGGGGGAGCTCCTACGAGCAGTACTTC
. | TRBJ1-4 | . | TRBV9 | CASSSRASTNEKLFF | TGTGCCAGCAGCTCAAGGGCTTCCACTAATGAAAAACTGTTTTTT
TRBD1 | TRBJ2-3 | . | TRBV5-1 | CASSWSGTGKDTQYF | TGCGCCAGCAGCTGGTCCGGGACAGGGAAAGATACGCAGTATTTT
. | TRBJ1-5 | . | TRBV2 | CASSERQKNQPQHF | TGTGCCAGCAGTGAACGACAAAAAAATCAGCCCCAGCATTTT
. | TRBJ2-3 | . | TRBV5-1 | CASSLSDTQYF | TGCGCCAGCAGCTTATCGGATACGCAGTATTTT
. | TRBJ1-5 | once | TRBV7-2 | CASRFDSNQPQHF | TGTGCCAGCAGGTTCGACAGTAATCAGCCCCAGCATTTT
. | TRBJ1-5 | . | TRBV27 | CASGNIGVSHQPQHF | TGTGCCAGCGGGAACATCGGGGTATCGCATCAGCCCCAGCATTTT
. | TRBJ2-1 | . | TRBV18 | CASSPPGAVLDNEQFF | TGTGCCAGCTCACCACCAGGCGCGGTCCTCGACAATGAGCAGTTCTTC
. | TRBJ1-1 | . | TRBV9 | CASSVDSVAGTEAFF | TGTGCCAGCAGCGTAGATTCGGTAGCCGGGACTGAAGCTTTCTTT
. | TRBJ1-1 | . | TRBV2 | CASTLDRSGGPEAFF | TGTGCCAGCACCCTGGACCGTTCGGGGGGGCCTGAAGCTTTCTTT
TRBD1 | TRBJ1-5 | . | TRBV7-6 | CASSPDRGQPQHF | TGTGCCAGCAGTCCGGACAGGGGGCAGCCCCAGCATTTT
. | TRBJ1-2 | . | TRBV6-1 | CASSDLGWRRGYTF | TGTGCCAGCAGTGACTTAGGATGGAGAAGGGGCTACACCTTC
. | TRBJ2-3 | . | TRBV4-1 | CASSAFSGFTDTQYF | TGCGCCAGCAGCGCTTTTTCAGGTTTCACAGATACGCAGTATTTT
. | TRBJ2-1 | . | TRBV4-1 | CASSQPGRYNEQFF | TGCGCCAGCAGCCAACCTGGACGCTACAATGAGCAGTTCTTC
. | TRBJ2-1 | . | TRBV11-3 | CASSLGGRSEQFF | TGTGCCAGCAGCTTAGGAGGTCGGTCTGAGCAGTTCTTC
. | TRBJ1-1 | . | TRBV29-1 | CSVVPVTEAFF | TGCAGCGTTGTTCCCGTCACTGAAGCTTTCTTT
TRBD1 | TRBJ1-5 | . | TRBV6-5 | CVSSGTGGRQPQHF | TGTGTCAGCAGTGGGACAGGGGGACGGCAGCCCCAGCATTTT
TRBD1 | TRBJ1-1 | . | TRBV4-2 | CASSQEGQRHTEAFF | TGTGCCAGCAGCCAAGAGGGACAGCGACACACTGAAGCTTTCTTT
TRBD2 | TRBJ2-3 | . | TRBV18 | CASSPRPGGADTQYF | TGTGCCAGCTCACCACGCCCCGGGGGGGCGGATACGCAGTATTTT
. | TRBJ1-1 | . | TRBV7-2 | CASSPRTSPPEAFF | TGTGCCAGCAGCCCCCGGACCTCGCCCCCTGAAGCTTTCTTT
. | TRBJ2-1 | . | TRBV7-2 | CASSSRQGFFGNEQFF | TGTGCCAGCAGCTCACGTCAGGGGTTTTTTGGGAATGAGCAGTTCTTC